This T cell receptor beta chain originates from a study of prognosis after radiotherapy for stage I lung cancer. Study-wide results and caveats: Some TCR clones were expanded. Whether these clones were tumor-specific was not determined.

Ten or more counts support this clonotype. The antigen is unknown. Amplification of TCR beta CDR3 from genomic DNA used two-round multiplex PCR. Initially, in first-round PCR, primers specific to each TRBV and TRBJ gene were used. TCRdb called the multiplex PCR reads again in MiXCR, with one record for every CDR3 protein. The sample yields fewer than 30,000 distinct CDR3 sequences, about 32% seen once. The junction had 9 bases not matched to a gene; V was cut back by 8 bases and J by 3 bases. CDR1 is LGHDT and CDR2 is YNNKEL in the germline V gene (reference sequence). The CDR3 totals 15 residues. The genes are TRBV3-1 and TRBJ1-4; 7 bases line up with TRBD1. This TCR was sampled from a donor at least 50 years old with non-small cell lung cancer. The sequenced sample was PBMCs, obtained before or after stereotactic body radiation therapy (not recorded which). This CDR3 is CASGPPGTANEKLFF. In DNA form, the CDR3 reads TGTGCCAGCGGACCCCCTGGGACAGCTAATGAAAAACTGTTTTTT.